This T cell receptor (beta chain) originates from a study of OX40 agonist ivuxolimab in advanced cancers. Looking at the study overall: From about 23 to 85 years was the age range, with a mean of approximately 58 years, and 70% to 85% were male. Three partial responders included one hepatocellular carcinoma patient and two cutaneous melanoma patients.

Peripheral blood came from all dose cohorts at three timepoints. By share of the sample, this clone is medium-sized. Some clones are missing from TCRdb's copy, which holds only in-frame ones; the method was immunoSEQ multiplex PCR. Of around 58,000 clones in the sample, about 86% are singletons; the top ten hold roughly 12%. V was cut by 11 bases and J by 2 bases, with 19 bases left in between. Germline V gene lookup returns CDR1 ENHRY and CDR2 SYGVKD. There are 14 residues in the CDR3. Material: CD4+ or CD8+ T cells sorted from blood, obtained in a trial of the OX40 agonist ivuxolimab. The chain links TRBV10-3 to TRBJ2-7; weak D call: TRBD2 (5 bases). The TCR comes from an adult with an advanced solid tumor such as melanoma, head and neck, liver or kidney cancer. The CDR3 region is CAAASGEGAYEQYF. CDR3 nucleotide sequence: TGTGCCGCTGCTTCCGGAGAGGGCGCCTACGAGCAGTACTTC.